A selection of T cell receptor beta chains follows, all from one sample in a study of T cell responses to AZD1222 COVID-19 vaccine. The repertoire was sequenced with immunoSEQ multiplex PCR; TCRdb's copy has only in-frame clones and lacks some. Among about 180,000 clones listed, about 93% were seen once. The specimen was peripheral blood, collected 28 days after the second dose of the MenACWY control vaccine. The receptor set was obtained from an adult who received the MenACWY meningococcal vaccine as a control. Each CDR3 is given with its conserved first and last residue. Fields, in order: J gene, clone size, D gene, V gene, CDR3 protein, CDR3 DNA. D genes are given only for firm matches. Clone size is shown for a subset of rows, as once, few, many or a class of expanded clone.

j_call: TRBJ2-7
clone_size: .
d_call: TRBD1
v_call: TRBV11-2
cdr3_aa: CASSFQDRGLYEQYF
cdr3_nt: TGTGCCAGCAGCTTCCAGGACAGGGGGCTCTACGAGCAGTACTTC

j_call: TRBJ1-4
clone_size: .
d_call: TRBD1
v_call: TRBV2
cdr3_aa: CASARQGIYEKLFF
cdr3_nt: TGTGCCAGCGCCAGACAGGGAATATATGAAAAACTGTTTTTT

j_call: TRBJ1-2
clone_size: .
d_call: TRBD1
v_call: TRBV16
cdr3_aa: CASSQSGQGWYGYTF
cdr3_nt: TGTGCCAGCAGCCAATCTGGACAGGGTTGGTATGGCTACACCTTC

j_call: TRBJ1-2
clone_size: .
d_call: TRBD1
v_call: TRBV7-9
cdr3_aa: CASSSEAGQIYGYTF
cdr3_nt: TGTGCCAGCAGCTCCGAGGCGGGACAGATCTATGGCTACACCTTC

j_call: TRBJ2-1
clone_size: .
d_call: .
v_call: TRBV4-1
cdr3_aa: CASSPLQRYNEQFF
cdr3_nt: TGCGCCAGCAGCCCGCTACAGAGGTACAATGAGCAGTTCTTC

j_call: TRBJ2-1
clone_size: .
d_call: .
v_call: TRBV4-3
cdr3_aa: CASSLTGGAYNEQFF
cdr3_nt: TGCGCCAGCAGCCTAACCGGGGGCGCATACAATGAGCAGTTCTTC

j_call: TRBJ1-2
clone_size: .
d_call: TRBD1
v_call: TRBV19
cdr3_aa: CASSIGARQGVNYGYTF
cdr3_nt: TGTGCCAGTAGTATCGGGGCCCGACAGGGCGTTAACTATGGCTACACCTTC

j_call: TRBJ1-2
clone_size: .
d_call: TRBD1
v_call: TRBV30
cdr3_aa: CAWSRGQGIFLGYTF
cdr3_nt: TGTGCCTGGAGCCGCGGACAGGGAATTTTCTTAGGCTACACCTTC

j_call: TRBJ2-5
clone_size: .
d_call: TRBD2
v_call: TRBV7-2
cdr3_aa: CASSRSGLAEETQYF
cdr3_nt: TGTGCCAGCAGCCGCTCGGGACTAGCGGAAGAGACCCAGTACTTC

j_call: TRBJ1-4
clone_size: few
d_call: TRBD1
v_call: TRBV3-1/TRBV3-2
cdr3_aa: CASSQTAQGVRFF
cdr3_nt: TGTGCCAGCAGCCAAACAGCACAGGGGGTAAGGTTTTTT

j_call: TRBJ1-2
clone_size: .
d_call: .
v_call: TRBV19
cdr3_aa: CASSTWAENYGYTF
cdr3_nt: TGTGCCAGTAGTACCTGGGCAGAAAACTATGGCTACACCTTC

j_call: TRBJ1-4
clone_size: .
d_call: .
v_call: TRBV5-1
cdr3_aa: CASSLDRETEKLFF
cdr3_nt: TGCGCCAGCAGCTTGGACAGGGAAACTGAAAAACTGTTTTTT

j_call: TRBJ1-5
clone_size: .
d_call: .
v_call: TRBV6-6
cdr3_aa: CASSPAGGVQPQHF
cdr3_nt: TGTGCCAGCAGCCCAGCCGGGGGAGTTCAGCCCCAGCATTTT

j_call: TRBJ2-3
clone_size: .
d_call: .
v_call: TRBV10-3
cdr3_aa: CAISESSAGVTDTQYF
cdr3_nt: TGTGCCATCAGTGAGTCGAGCGCAGGGGTCACAGATACGCAGTATTTT

j_call: TRBJ1-4
clone_size: .
d_call: TRBD1
v_call: TRBV7-8
cdr3_aa: CASSLDPRQGREKLFF
cdr3_nt: TGTGCCAGCAGCTTAGACCCCCGACAGGGGAGAGAAAAACTGTTTTTT

j_call: TRBJ1-3
clone_size: .
d_call: .
v_call: TRBV28
cdr3_aa: CASSPPGGTGNTIYF
cdr3_nt: TGTGCCAGCAGCCCCCCGGGGGGTACTGGAAACACCATATATTTT

j_call: TRBJ2-7
clone_size: .
d_call: TRBD1
v_call: TRBV2
cdr3_aa: CASGQGAGEQYF
cdr3_nt: TGTGCCAGCGGCCAGGGGGCCGGCGAGCAGTACTTC

j_call: TRBJ2-3
clone_size: .
d_call: .
v_call: TRBV5-1
cdr3_aa: CASSQGRGATDTQYF
cdr3_nt: TGCGCCAGCAGCCAGGGAAGGGGTGCGACAGATACGCAGTATTTT

j_call: TRBJ2-5
clone_size: .
d_call: TRBD1
v_call: TRBV7-6
cdr3_aa: CALGRGRGETQYF
cdr3_nt: TGTGCCCTCGGTAGGGGGCGCGGAGAGACCCAGTACTTC

j_call: TRBJ2-7
clone_size: .
d_call: .
v_call: TRBV12-3/TRBV12-4
cdr3_aa: CASRLNSYEQYF
cdr3_nt: TGTGCCAGCAGACTAAACTCCTACGAGCAGTACTTC

j_call: TRBJ1-1
clone_size: .
d_call: .
v_call: TRBV7-3
cdr3_aa: CASSIGGWNTEAFF
cdr3_nt: TGTGCCAGCAGCATAGGGGGGTGGAACACTGAAGCTTTCTTT

j_call: TRBJ1-1
clone_size: .
d_call: .
v_call: TRBV6-5
cdr3_aa: CASRPTDRNTEAFF
cdr3_nt: TGTGCCAGCAGACCAACGGACCGTAACACTGAAGCTTTCTTT

j_call: TRBJ2-5
clone_size: .
d_call: .
v_call: TRBV30
cdr3_aa: CACSGHPRGTQYF
cdr3_nt: TGTGCCTGTTCGGGACACCCAAGAGGGACCCAGTACTTC

j_call: TRBJ2-3
clone_size: once
d_call: .
v_call: TRBV19
cdr3_aa: CASSIGWGTSTDTQYF
cdr3_nt: TGTGCCAGTAGTATAGGATGGGGTACGAGCACAGATACGCAGTATTTT

j_call: TRBJ2-3
clone_size: .
d_call: .
v_call: TRBV27
cdr3_aa: CASSSPSHADTQYF
cdr3_nt: TGTGCCAGCAGTTCCCCAAGCCACGCAGATACGCAGTATTTT

j_call: TRBJ1-2
clone_size: .
d_call: .
v_call: TRBV2
cdr3_aa: CASSPAEGYTF
cdr3_nt: TGTGCCAGCAGCCCGGCGGAGGGCTACACCTTC

j_call: TRBJ1-2
clone_size: .
d_call: .
v_call: TRBV19
cdr3_aa: CASSIGTKGIGYTF
cdr3_nt: TGTGCCAGTAGTATCGGGACGAAGGGGATTGGCTACACCTTC

j_call: TRBJ2-3
clone_size: .
d_call: .
v_call: TRBV27
cdr3_aa: CASSRLGTDTQYF
cdr3_nt: TGTGCCAGCAGTCGGTTGGGCACAGATACGCAGTATTTT

j_call: TRBJ2-7
clone_size: .
d_call: .
v_call: TRBV7-2
cdr3_aa: CASSGYGQHSYEQYF
cdr3_nt: TGTGCCAGCAGTGGGTATGGACAGCACTCCTACGAGCAGTACTTC

j_call: TRBJ1-1
clone_size: .
d_call: .
v_call: TRBV19
cdr3_aa: CASSIPAGETEAFF
cdr3_nt: TGTGCCAGTAGTATACCAGCCGGCGAGACTGAAGCTTTCTTT

j_call: TRBJ1-2
clone_size: .
d_call: TRBD1
v_call: TRBV6-2/TRBV6-3
cdr3_aa: CASNPWWTGDGYTF
cdr3_nt: TGTGCCAGCAACCCCTGGTGGACAGGAGATGGCTACACCTTC

j_call: TRBJ1-5
clone_size: .
d_call: TRBD1
v_call: TRBV28
cdr3_aa: CASSLTGGPSNQPQHF
cdr3_nt: TGTGCCAGCAGTTTGACAGGGGGCCCCAGCAATCAGCCCCAGCATTTT

j_call: TRBJ1-2
clone_size: .
d_call: TRBD1
v_call: TRBV5-4
cdr3_aa: CASSSRQGAIDGYTF
cdr3_nt: TGTGCCAGCAGCTCCAGACAGGGGGCTATAGATGGCTACACCTTC

j_call: TRBJ2-5
clone_size: .
d_call: .
v_call: TRBV7-9
cdr3_aa: CASSTHVQETQYF
cdr3_nt: TGTGCCAGCAGCACACACGTCCAAGAGACCCAGTACTTC

j_call: TRBJ1-2
clone_size: once
d_call: .
v_call: TRBV19
cdr3_aa: CASSWQWDLNYGYTF
cdr3_nt: TGTGCCAGTAGTTGGCAGTGGGACTTAAACTATGGCTACACCTTC

j_call: TRBJ1-5
clone_size: .
d_call: .
v_call: TRBV19
cdr3_aa: CAYSGEPARKPQHF
cdr3_nt: TGTGCCTACTCCGGGGAGCCCGCCCGGAAGCCCCAGCATTTT

j_call: TRBJ2-1
clone_size: .
d_call: .
v_call: TRBV4-2
cdr3_aa: CASSQGHSGDEQFF
cdr3_nt: TGTGCCAGCAGCCAAGGACACTCGGGGGATGAGCAGTTCTTC

j_call: TRBJ1-1
clone_size: .
d_call: .
v_call: TRBV19
cdr3_aa: CASSINGMNTEAFF
cdr3_nt: TGTGCCAGTAGTATAAACGGAATGAACACTGAAGCTTTCTTT

j_call: TRBJ1-2
clone_size: .
d_call: .
v_call: TRBV18
cdr3_aa: CASSPIQGGYGYTF
cdr3_nt: TGTGCCAGCTCACCAATCCAGGGCGGCTATGGCTACACCTTC

j_call: TRBJ1-5
clone_size: .
d_call: .
v_call: TRBV27
cdr3_aa: CASSSGQSRSAQHF
cdr3_nt: TGTGCCAGCAGTTCAGGACAGTCCCGTTCCGCCCAGCATTTT

j_call: TRBJ1-1
clone_size: .
d_call: .
v_call: TRBV7-3
cdr3_aa: CASSFGRTEAFF
cdr3_nt: TGTGCCAGCAGCTTCGGGAGGACTGAAGCTTTCTTT

j_call: TRBJ2-4
clone_size: .
d_call: TRBD1
v_call: TRBV6-6
cdr3_aa: CASSYWGDRSKNIQYF
cdr3_nt: TGTGCCAGCAGTTACTGGGGGGACAGGTCCAAAAACATTCAGTACTTC

j_call: TRBJ1-5
clone_size: .
d_call: TRBD1
v_call: TRBV6-5
cdr3_aa: CASSPDRGANQPQHF
cdr3_nt: TGTGCCAGCAGCCCCGACAGGGGCGCCAATCAGCCCCAGCATTTT

j_call: TRBJ2-7
clone_size: .
d_call: TRBD1
v_call: TRBV6-4
cdr3_aa: CASSVTTGGFLIYEQYF
cdr3_nt: TGTGCCAGCAGTGTCACGACAGGGGGCTTCCTTATCTACGAGCAGTACTTC

j_call: TRBJ1-2
clone_size: .
d_call: .
v_call: TRBV6-5
cdr3_aa: CASSYIGDGYTF
cdr3_nt: TGTGCCAGCAGTTACATAGGCGATGGCTACACCTTC

j_call: TRBJ2-5
clone_size: .
d_call: TRBD1
v_call: TRBV19
cdr3_aa: CASMERGLGETQYF
cdr3_nt: TGTGCCAGTATGGAAAGGGGGCTGGGTGAGACCCAGTACTTC

j_call: TRBJ1-3
clone_size: .
d_call: .
v_call: TRBV6-5
cdr3_aa: CASSSRVSPGNTIYF
cdr3_nt: TGTGCCAGCAGCTCCAGGGTGTCGCCTGGAAACACCATATATTTT

j_call: TRBJ2-7
clone_size: .
d_call: .
v_call: TRBV28
cdr3_aa: CASRSQGSHEQYF
cdr3_nt: TGTGCCAGCAGATCACAGGGCAGCCACGAGCAGTACTTC

j_call: TRBJ2-7
clone_size: .
d_call: TRBD2
v_call: TRBV7-8
cdr3_aa: CASSRTSGGAYEQYF
cdr3_nt: TGTGCCAGCAGTCGGACTAGCGGGGGGGCCTACGAGCAGTACTTC

j_call: TRBJ2-2
clone_size: once
d_call: TRBD2
v_call: TRBV7-9
cdr3_aa: CASSVGLAGAPGELFF
cdr3_nt: TGTGCCAGCAGCGTAGGACTAGCGGGGGCCCCCGGGGAGCTGTTTTTT

j_call: TRBJ1-1
clone_size: .
d_call: TRBD1
v_call: TRBV5-6
cdr3_aa: CASSGEAGGAFF
cdr3_nt: TGTGCCAGCAGCGGGGAGGCAGGGGGAGCTTTCTTT

j_call: TRBJ1-4
clone_size: .
d_call: .
v_call: TRBV6-1
cdr3_aa: CASSYNEKLFF
cdr3_nt: TGTGCCAGCAGTTATAATGAAAAACTGTTTTTT

j_call: TRBJ1-1
clone_size: .
d_call: .
v_call: TRBV7-2
cdr3_aa: CASSLNPGRGTEAFF
cdr3_nt: TGTGCCAGCAGCTTAAACCCAGGGCGGGGGACTGAAGCTTTCTTT